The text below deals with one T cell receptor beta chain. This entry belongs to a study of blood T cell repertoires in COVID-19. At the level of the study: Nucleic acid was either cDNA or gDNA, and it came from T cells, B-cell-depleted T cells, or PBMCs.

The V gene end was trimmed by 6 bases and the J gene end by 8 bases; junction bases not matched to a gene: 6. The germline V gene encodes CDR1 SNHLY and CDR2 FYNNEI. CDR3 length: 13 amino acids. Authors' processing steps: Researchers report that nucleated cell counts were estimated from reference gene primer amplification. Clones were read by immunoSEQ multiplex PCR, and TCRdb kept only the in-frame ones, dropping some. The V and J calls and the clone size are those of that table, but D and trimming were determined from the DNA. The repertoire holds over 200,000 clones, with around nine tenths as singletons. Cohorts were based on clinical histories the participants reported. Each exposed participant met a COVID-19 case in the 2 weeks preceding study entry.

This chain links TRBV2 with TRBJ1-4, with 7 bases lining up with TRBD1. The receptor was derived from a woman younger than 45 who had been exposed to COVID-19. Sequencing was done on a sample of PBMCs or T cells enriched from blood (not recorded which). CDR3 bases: TGTGCCAGCAGGGACAGGCCGGGGGAAAAACTGTTTTTT. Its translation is CASRDRPGEKLFF.